This T cell receptor beta chain is drawn from a study of blood T cell repertoires in COVID-19. The overall study: The United States, Italy and Spain provided the acute and convalescent COVID-19 samples. T cells, B-cell-depleted T cells, or PBMCs provided the cDNA or gDNA that served as material.

Original processing methods: Counts of nucleated cells, estimated from reference gene primer amplification, were obtained. Some clones are missing from TCRdb's copy, which holds only in-frame ones; the method was immunoSEQ multiplex PCR. V and J calls plus clone size are reproduced from that table; the DNA served to infer D and trimming. The data show about half a million clones, with 70% to 90% seen just once and 3.2% held by the top ten. With V trimmed by 2 bases and J by 8 bases, 6 bases remained unmatched. The length of the CDR3 is 15 residues. In germline, CDR1 is MNHNY, CDR2 SVGAGI (reference sequence).

The rearrangement links TRBV6-6 to TRBJ2-1; 10 positions match TRBD2. This receptor was obtained from a human donor in a cohort sampled during active COVID-19. The source material was peripheral blood. DNA of the CDR3: TGTGCCAGCAGTTACCTAGCGGGAGCAAAAGATGAGCAGTTCTTC. Translated, it gives CASSYLAGAKDEQFF.